The clone carrying this T cell receptor (beta chain) was detected only a few times. The data were obtained in a study of T-cell reconstitution after alpha-beta-depleted transplantation in children. V was cut by 1 base and J by 3 bases, with 15 bases left in between. The CDR3 extends over 15 amino acids. Per germline, CDR1 DFQATT and CDR2 SNEGSKA (reference sequence). As it was prepared, the TCRbeta library received unique molecular identifiers. TCRdb redid the calling of the PCR reads with MiXCR, one entry per CDR3 protein. The sample carries roughly 570,000 distinct CDR3 sequences, 27% recorded once.

The V and J genes are TRBV20-1 and TRBJ2-5, with D possibly TRBD1 on 5 matching bases. This sequence originates from a boy under two years old with Wiskott-Aldrich syndrome, due to receive a stem cell transplant. Here the sequenced sample was PBMCs, taken before TCRalphabeta/CD19-depleted stem cell transplant. CDR3 sequence: CSARGPQGREETQYF. In DNA form, the CDR3 reads TGCAGTGCTAGAGGACCTCAGGGTCGGGAAGAGACCCAGTACTTC.